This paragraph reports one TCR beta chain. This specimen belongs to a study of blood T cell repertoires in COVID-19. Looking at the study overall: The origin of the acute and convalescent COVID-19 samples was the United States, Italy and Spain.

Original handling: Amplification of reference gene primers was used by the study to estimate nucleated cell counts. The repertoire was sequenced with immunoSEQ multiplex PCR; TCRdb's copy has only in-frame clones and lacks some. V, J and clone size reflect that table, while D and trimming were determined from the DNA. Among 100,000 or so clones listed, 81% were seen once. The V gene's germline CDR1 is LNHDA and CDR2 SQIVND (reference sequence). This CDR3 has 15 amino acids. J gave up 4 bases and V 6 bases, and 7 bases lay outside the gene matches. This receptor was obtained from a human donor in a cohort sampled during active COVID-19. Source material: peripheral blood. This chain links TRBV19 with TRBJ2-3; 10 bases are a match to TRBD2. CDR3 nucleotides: TGTGCCAGTAGCGTCTCTAGCGGGAGAGCAGATACGCAGTATTTT. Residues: CASSVSSGRADTQYF.